Presented here are 18 T cell receptor beta chains from one specimen sequenced in a study of shared clonotypes between healthy human individuals. Sequencing was performed with immunoSEQ multiplex PCR; in TCRdb, only in-frame clones are kept and a portion is missing. The repertoire consists of about 530,000 clones, with around 96% occurring once and the leading ten covering 0.06%. The sample consisted of naive CD4+ T cells sorted from blood. The subset was: CD45RA+ positively selected. These TCRs come from a woman aged 30 to 39 in good health.

A word on this clone: An end of the junction does not agree with germline; a read error may underlie this. The chain carries TRBV6-1 and TRBJ1-5; 7 nucleotides match TRBD1. Germline lookup yields CDR1 MNHNS and CDR2 SASEGT. This CDR3 comprises 16 residues. CDR3 loop: CASREEGQLLNQPQHF. The CDR3 DNA follows: TGTGCCAGCAGGGAAGAGGGACAGCTTCTCAATCAGCCCCAGCATTTT.

The chain combines TRBV5-6 with TRBJ2-1; D assignment may be TRBD1 or TRBD2 (5 bases each). Trimming took off 2 bases at V and 5 bases at J, with 17 bases between the two ends. The CDR3 spans 16 residues. Germline V CDR1 and CDR2: SGHDT, YYEEEE. CDR3 in amino acids: CASSFPGTLLDNEQFF. CDR3 DNA sequence: TGTGCCAGCAGCTTCCCCGGGACCCTACTCGACAATGAGCAGTTCTTC.

This clone has more than one count but fewer than ten. V gene TRBV30 combines with J gene TRBJ1-5; D unclear. V was cut by 0 bases and J by 4 bases, with 7 bases left in between. CDR1 is GTSNPN, CDR2 SVGIG, per germline (reference sequence). This CDR3 has 13 amino acids. The CDR3 reads CAWSVLQNQPQHF. The CDR3 DNA is TGTGCCTGGAGTGTACTCCAAAATCAGCCCCAGCATTTT.

The chain couples TRBV18 to TRBJ2-7; D may be TRBD2 (6 bases). Trimming left V 2 bases short and J 3 bases short, with 14 bases between. In germline, CDR1 is KGHSH, CDR2 LQKENI. The CDR3 contains 15 residues. The CDR3 nucleotides read TGTGCCAGCTCACCAGTCCCTAGCGCTCACTACGAGCAGTACTTC. Its protein product is CASSPVPSAHYEQYF.

This clone was seen once. The V and J genes are TRBV5-5 and TRBJ1-3, with D possibly matching TRBD1 (5 bases). The V end lost 4 bases, the J end lost 0 bases, and 14 bases lay between the germline ends. CDR1 is SGHKS, CDR2 YYEKEE, per germline (reference sequence). The CDR3 covers 16 residues. DNA of the CDR3: TGTGCCAGCAGCGCGGGACCTTCGAACTCTGGAAACACCATATATTTT. Amino acid sequence: CASSAGPSNSGNTIYF.

The chain employs TRBV6-5 and TRBJ1-1, with D uncertain. Between the trimmed V and J ends, which lost 0 bases and 5 bases, there was a span of 7 bases. Germline assignment: CDR1 MNHEY and CDR2 SVGAGI. The CDR3 has 13 residues. As DNA, the CDR3 is TGTGCCAGCAGTTACTCTAGGGTGACTGAAGCTTTCTTT. Protein product: CASSYSRVTEAFF.

The V gene is TRBV28, the J gene TRBJ1-4; D remains ambiguous. Germline loops: CDR1 MDHEN, CDR2 SYDVKM. Trimming took off 10 bases at V and 8 bases at J, with 11 bases between the two ends. The CDR3 extends over 11 amino acids. The CDR3 region is CAISGSEKLFF. The CDR3 DNA reads TGTGCCATTTCGGGGAGCGAAAAACTGTTTTTT.

The chain recombines TRBV7-7 with TRBJ2-1; D perhaps matches TRBD2 (5 bases). V gave up 5 bases and J gave up 9 bases, with 8 bases separating them. The CDR3 length is 11 residues. Germline loops: CDR1 SSHAT, CDR2 FNYEAQ (reference sequence). The CDR3 sequence: CASSNGVEQFF. As DNA, the CDR3 is TGTGCCAGCAGCAACGGGGTTGAGCAGTTCTTC.

This clone is a singleton in its sample. The chain combines TRBV2 with TRBJ2-5; 14 nucleotides align to TRBD2. The end of the DNA fits TRBJ2-7 better, so the J call may be wrong. Germline V gene data show CDR1 as SNHLY and CDR2 as FYNNEI. The CDR3 is made up of 16 amino acids. The CDR3 nucleotides read TGTGCCAGCAGTGAAGTTGGGACTAGCGGGAGATACGAGCAGTACTTC. Amino acids: CASSEVGTSGRYEQYF.

This clone came up once. V usage is TRBV5-4 and J usage is TRBJ2-7; no firm D call. The CDR3 spans 14 residues. CDR1 and CDR2 from the germline V gene are SGHNT and YYREEE (reference sequence). The V and J ends lost 4 bases and 5 bases respectively, with 16 bases between them. CDR3 sequence (DNA): TGTGCCAGCAGCAACCGACCGGGCGTCGACGAGCAGTACTTC. Protein product: CASSNRPGVDEQYF.

V usage is TRBV28 and J usage is TRBJ2-3; D could derive from TRBD1 or TRBD2 (6 bases each). The CDR3 is 13 amino acids. V shed 7 bases and J shed 6 bases, with 14 bases lying between them. Germline assignment: CDR1 MDHEN and CDR2 SYDVKM. In nucleotides, the CDR3 is TGTGCCAGCATCGTAGGGGGGTCGGATACGCAGTATTTT. The encoded protein is CASIVGGSDTQYF.

The chain joins TRBV28 to TRBJ2-7; 8 nucleotides align to TRBD1. V lost 8 bases to trimming and J lost 2 bases; unmatched junction nucleotides: 14. From germline, CDR1 is MDHEN and CDR2 SYDVKM. The CDR3 contains 16 residues. CDR3 nucleotides: TGTGCCAGCTCCTTCACGTGGACAGGGTTAACCTACGAGCAGTACTTC. It yields the protein CASSFTWTGLTYEQYF.

The chain is built from TRBV9 and TRBJ2-1, with 7 bases lining up with TRBD2. Per the germline V gene, CDR1 is SGDLS and CDR2 is YYNGEE. This CDR3 has 16 amino acids. Trimming cost V 2 bases and J 2 bases; bases outside gene matches: 7. CDR3 bases: TGTGCCAGCAGCGTGGGGCTAGCGGCTACCTACAATGAGCAGTTCTTC. It is translated as CASSVGLAATYNEQFF.

V is TRBV25-1 and J is TRBJ2-3, with 7 bases identical to TRBD2. Germline V gene sequence: CDR1 MGHDK, CDR2 SYGVNS. The CDR3 runs to 18 residues. V shed 3 bases, J shed 0 bases, and the junction held 12 bases outside the gene matches. CDR3 sequence reads: CASSDSVAGTTSTDTQYF. CDR3 in DNA: TGTGCCAGCAGTGATTCTGTGGCAGGGACTACTAGCACAGATACGCAGTATTTT. Based on the CDR3 plus reference TRBV25-1 and TRBJ2-3, the full variable domain is EADIYQTPRYLVIGTGKKITLECSQTMGHDKMYWYQQDPGMELHLIHYSYGVNSTEKGDLSSESTVSRIRTEHFPLTLESARPSHTSQYLCASSDSVAGTTSTDTQYFGPGTRLTVL.

J is TRBJ1-5 and V is TRBV19, with TRBD1 matching over 7 bases. V lost 5 bases to trimming and J lost 6 bases; unmatched junction nucleotides: 4. This CDR3 region has 13 residues. Germline CDR1 reads LNHDA; CDR2 reads SQIVND (reference sequence). The CDR3 region has the DNA TGTGCCAGTAGTCGACAGGGTCCTCAGCCCCAGCATTTT. Translation: CASSRQGPQPQHF. Based on the CDR3 plus reference TRBV19 and TRBJ1-5, the full variable domain is DGGITQSPKYLFRKEGQNVTLSCEQNLNHDAMYWYRQDPGQGLRLIYYSQIVNDFQKGDIAEGYSVSREKKESFPLTVTSAQKNPTAFYLCASSRQGPQPQHFGDGTRLSIL.

CDR3 sequence (DNA): TGTGCCAGCGCTTCTCAGGGGGCCGACGACTATGGCTACACCTTC. It translates to CASASQGADDYGYTF. J is TRBJ1-2 and V is TRBV9, with 8 bases lining up with TRBD1. Germline CDR1 is SGDLS and CDR2 is YYNGEE. V was clipped by 7 bases and J by 3 bases; unmatched bases: 11. The CDR3 runs 15 residues.

The J gene is TRBJ2-1, the V gene TRBV7-3; possible D gene TRBD2, 6 bases. Germline V gene data show CDR1 as SGHTA and CDR2 as FQGTGA. The CDR3 runs to 14 residues. V shed 1 base and J shed 6 bases, with 10 bases lying between them. The CDR3 sequence: CASSLNPGVNEQFF. CDR3 DNA: TGTGCCAGCAGCTTAAATCCGGGAGTCAATGAGCAGTTCTTC.

The chain employs TRBV19 and TRBJ1-5; 8 bases match TRBD1. Trimming at V came to 6 bases and at J to 6 bases, leaving 10 bases not matched to a gene. Germline CDR1 reads LNHDA; CDR2 reads SQIVND (reference sequence). The CDR3 runs 15 residues. The CDR3 sequence: CASRKTGALTQPQHF. The CDR3 coding sequence is TGTGCCAGTAGAAAGACAGGGGCGCTTACTCAGCCCCAGCATTTT.